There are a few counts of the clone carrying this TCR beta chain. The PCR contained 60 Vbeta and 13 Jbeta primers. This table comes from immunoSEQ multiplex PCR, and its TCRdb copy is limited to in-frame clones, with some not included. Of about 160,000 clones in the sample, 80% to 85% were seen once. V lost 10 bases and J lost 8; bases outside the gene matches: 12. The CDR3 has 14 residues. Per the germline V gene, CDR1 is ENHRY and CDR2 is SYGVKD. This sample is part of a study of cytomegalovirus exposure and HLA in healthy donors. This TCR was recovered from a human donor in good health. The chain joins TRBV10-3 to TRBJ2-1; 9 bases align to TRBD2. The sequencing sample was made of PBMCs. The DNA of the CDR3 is TGTGCCACCCGGCCGGGAGCGGGGGGCGATGAGCAGTTCTTC. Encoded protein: CATRPGAGGDEQFF.